This T cell receptor (beta chain) was retrieved from a study of siplizumab effects on memory and regulatory T cells. In the case of this clone: Its antigen remains unknown.

Produced via immunoSEQ multiplex PCR; TCRdb's table is partial and in-frame only. This sample has approximately 100,000 clones, with nearly 95% found just once. Findings and limits, study-wide: Under siplizumab, alloreactive sequences traced to unstimulated CD4+ memory cells were significantly reduced. Relative to controls at more than 25%, mappable alloreactive CD4+ clones exhibited a mean Treg-derived proportion of approximately 68% with siplizumab. Proliferating Tregs' suppressive function in siplizumab cultures went unconfirmed.

CDR3 length: 14 amino acids. V was pared by 6 bases and J by 5 bases, with 8 bases of the junction left unmatched. Per the germline V gene, CDR1 is MNHEY and CDR2 is SMNVEV (reference sequence). The rearrangement joins TRBV27 to TRBJ1-1; 8 bases align to TRBD1. Sequencing input: Tregs sorted from blood. The clonotype originates from a human donor in good health. CDR3 nucleotide sequence: TGTGCCAGCAGGCCTTCAGGGGGCAGGACTGAAGCTTTCTTT. Amino acid sequence: CASRPSGGRTEAFF.